These 6 T cell receptor beta chains were sequenced from one sample in a study of CD8 T cells in Susac syndrome. The authors reverse transcribed roughly 0.5 to 1 ug RNA with random hexamers. Each CDR3 protein gets one entry after TCRdb re-called the immunoSEQ multiplex PCR reads with MiXCR. Counted here are about 210,000 distinct CDR3 sequences, 95% occurring once; the ten biggest clones make up 0.085% to 0.095%. Sequencing was performed on CD4+ T cells from PBMCs. These receptors were collected from a human donor with multiple sclerosis.

The V gene is TRBV7-9, the J gene TRBJ1-2, with TRBD1 matching over 9 bases. J lost 1 base, V lost 6 bases, and 12 bases had no gene match. Germline CDR1 SEHNR, CDR2 FQNEAQ (reference sequence). This CDR3 is 17 amino acids long. CDR3 protein: CASRSTGTGSFNYGYTF. The DNA of the CDR3 is TGTGCCAGCAGGTCCACCGGGACAGGGTCTTTTAACTATGGCTACACCTTC.

This chain links TRBV30 with TRBJ2-1, with 10 bases that match TRBD2. V shed 2 bases, J shed 7 bases, and the junction held 11 bases outside the gene matches. The CDR3 sequence is 16 residues long. From germline, CDR1 is GTSNPN and CDR2 SVGIG (reference sequence). The CDR3 DNA reads as TGTGCCTGGAGTAGGAGCGGGAGGGCTGGCTTTAATGAGCAGTTCTTC. Amino acids: CAWSRSGRAGFNEQFF. The full variable domain, its missing parts supplied by reference TRBV30 and TRBJ2-1, is SQTIHQWPATLVQPVGSPLSLECTVEGTSNPNLYWYRQAAGRGLQLLFYSVGIGQISSEVPQNLSASRPQDRQFILSSKKLLLSDSGFYLCAWSRSGRAGFNEQFFGPGTRLTVL.

This chain joins TRBV11-1 and TRBJ2-1, with a possible D match to TRBD2 (6 bases). Trimming took 3 bases from V and 9 from J, leaving 12 bases between them. Germline CDR1 reads SGHAT; CDR2 reads FQDESV (reference sequence). The CDR3 has 13 residues. For the CDR3, the DNA is TGTGCCAGCAGCTTGGTAAGGGGAGGTGAGCAGTTCTTC. It specifies CASSLVRGGEQFF.

The J gene is TRBJ2-7, the V gene TRBV25-1; D remains ambiguous. Germline V gene lookup returns CDR1 MGHDK and CDR2 SYGVNS. Trimming took 8 bases from V and 5 from J, leaving 16 bases between them. The CDR3 contains 13 residues. CDR3 DNA: TGTGCCAGCGCGCCTCCGCTCACGGACGAGCAGTACTTC. Translated, it gives CASAPPLTDEQYF.

The chain recombines TRBV29-1 with TRBJ2-5, with D possibly called TRBD1 or TRBD2 (6 bases each). Trimming took 3 bases from V and 0 from J, leaving 14 bases between them. Germline values: CDR1 SQVTM, CDR2 ANQGSEA. The CDR3 totals 15 residues. The DNA for the CDR3 is TGCAGCGTTGATGGGGGGCGGTCGTACCAAGAGACCCAGTACTTC. Encoded protein: CSVDGGRSYQETQYF.

The chain recombines TRBV3-1 with TRBJ1-5; D not resolved. Germline lookup yields CDR1 LGHDT and CDR2 YNNKEL (reference sequence). This CDR3 contains 14 residues. With 4 bases removed from V and 4 bases from J, the gap between germline ends came to 11 bases. DNA for the CDR3: TGTGCCAGCAGCCTCAGAGAAACAAATCAGCCCCAGCATTTT. Encoded protein: CASSLRETNQPQHF. The full variable domain, rest sourced from reference TRBV3-1 and TRBJ1-5, is DTAVSQTPKYLVTQMGNDKSIKCEQNLGHDTMYWYKQDSKKFLKIMFSYNNKELIINETVPNRFSPKSPDKAHLNLHINSLELGDSAVYFCASSLRETNQPQHFGDGTRLSIL.